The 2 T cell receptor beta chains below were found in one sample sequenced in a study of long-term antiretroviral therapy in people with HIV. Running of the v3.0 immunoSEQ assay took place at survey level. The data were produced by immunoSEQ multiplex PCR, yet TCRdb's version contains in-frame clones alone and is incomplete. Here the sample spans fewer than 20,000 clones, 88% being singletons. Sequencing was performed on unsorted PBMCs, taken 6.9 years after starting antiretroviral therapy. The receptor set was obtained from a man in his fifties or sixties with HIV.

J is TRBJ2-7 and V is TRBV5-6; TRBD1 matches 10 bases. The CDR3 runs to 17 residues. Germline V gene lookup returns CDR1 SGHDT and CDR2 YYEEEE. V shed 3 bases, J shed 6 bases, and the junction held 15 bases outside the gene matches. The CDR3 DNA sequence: TGTGCCAGCAGCTCCACCCTCGGACAGGGGGGTTTGGGCGAGCAGTACTTC. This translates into CASSSTLGQGGLGEQYF.

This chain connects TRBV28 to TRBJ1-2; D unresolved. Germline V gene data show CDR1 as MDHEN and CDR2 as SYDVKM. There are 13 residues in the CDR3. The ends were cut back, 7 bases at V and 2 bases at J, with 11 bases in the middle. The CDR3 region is CASTEGSNYGYTF. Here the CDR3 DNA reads TGTGCCAGCACTGAAGGGAGCAACTATGGCTACACCTTC.